The 25 T cell receptor beta chains presented below share a single source sample, sequenced in a study of T cells after posttransplantation cyclophosphamide. Measured with immunoSEQ multiplex PCR; TCRdb has only the in-frame clones, and not every one. The repertoire consists of some 50,000 clones, none detected only once. Sample: PBMCs. The receptors were gathered from a man aged 35 to 55 in good health, CMV-negative, and a related stem cell transplant donor.

This clone was picked up many times. The genes are TRBV7-9 and TRBJ2-1; D not resolved. Looked up from germline, CDR1 is SEHNR and CDR2 is FQNEAQ (reference sequence). This CDR3 is built from 14 residues. V lost 4 bases, J lost 0 bases, and 7 bases lay in between. The CDR3 spells CASSSVSSYNEQFF. CDR3 nucleotide sequence: TGTGCCAGCAGCTCCGTGAGCTCCTACAATGAGCAGTTCTTC.

This clone was counted at least ten times. The chain has TRBV19 and TRBJ2-1; 7 bases line up with TRBD2. This CDR3 region has 14 residues. V was clipped by 4 bases and J by 0 bases; unmatched bases: 0. Germline CDR1 LNHDA, CDR2 SQIVND (reference sequence). CDR3 in amino acids: CASSSGSSYNEQFF. The DNA of the CDR3 is TGTGCCAGTAGTAGCGGGAGCTCCTACAATGAGCAGTTCTTC.

This clone was seen ten or more times. V is TRBV4-2 and J is TRBJ2-7; D is ambiguous. Germline V gene lookup returns CDR1 LGHNA and CDR2 YNFKEQ. V was shortened by 0 bases and J by 2 bases, with 5 bases between the two germline ends. The CDR3 extends over 13 amino acids. The CDR3 spells CASSQDSTYEQYF. The CDR3 nucleotides are TGTGCCAGCAGCCAAGACAGTACCTACGAGCAGTACTTC.

This clone was detected ten times or more. The chain carries TRBV11-2 and TRBJ2-5; the D gene is possibly TRBD2 (6 bases). The germline gives CDR1 SGHAT, CDR2 FQNNGV. The CDR3 is 14 residues long. V was clipped by 6 bases and J by 4 bases, with 15 bases between them. CDR3 nucleotide sequence: TGTGCCAGCAGAGATCGGAGGGCCAGAGAGACCCAGTACTTC. Its protein is CASRDRRARETQYF.

This clone came up many times. V is TRBV5-8 and J is TRBJ2-5, with 13 bases lining up with TRBD2. With V trimmed by 4 bases and J by 9 bases, 9 bases remained unmatched. The germline V gene encodes CDR1 SGHTS and CDR2 YDEGEE. This CDR3 spans 15 amino acids. CDR3 loop: CASSSGTSGALAQYF. CDR3 DNA sequence: TGTGCCAGCAGCAGTGGGACTAGCGGGGCCCTGGCCCAGTACTTC.

In its sample, this clone was seen many times. The chain couples TRBV9 to TRBJ2-1; 8 bases agree with TRBD2. Germline V gene sequence: CDR1 SGDLS, CDR2 YYNGEE. CDR3 length equals 17 residues. V lost 0 bases and J lost 0; bases outside the gene matches: 5. In DNA form, the CDR3 reads TGTGCCAGCAGCGTAGTTGATAGCGGGATCTCCTACAATGAGCAGTTCTTC. Its protein product is CASSVVDSGISYNEQFF.

This clone has at least ten counts. The chain combines TRBV4-1 with TRBJ2-2; D is perhaps TRBD1 (6 bases). Between the trimmed V and J ends, which lost 0 bases and 7 bases, there was a span of 9 bases. Germline loops: CDR1 MGHRA, CDR2 YSYEKL. This CDR3 is built from 14 residues. CDR3 sequence: CASSQDWGHGELFF. The DNA of the CDR3 is TGCGCCAGCAGCCAAGATTGGGGGCACGGGGAGCTGTTTTTT.

Ten or more counts support this clone. The rearrangement uses TRBV5-1 and TRBJ2-3; TRBD1 matches 8 bases. Germline V gene sequence: CDR1 SGHRS, CDR2 YFSETQ. This CDR3 comprises 15 residues. The V segment lost 1 base and the J segment 6 bases; nucleotides outside the gene matches: 7. The CDR3 spells CASSLQGARQDTQYF. CDR3 coding DNA: TGCGCCAGCAGCTTGCAGGGGGCGCGTCAGGATACGCAGTATTTT.

The chain uses TRBV6-5 and TRBJ1-6; D is unclear. The V gene lost 6 bases and the J gene lost 7 bases, with 13 bases spanning the gap. This CDR3 has 14 amino acids. Germline V gene data show CDR1 as MNHEY and CDR2 as SVGAGI. The CDR3 sequence is CASSFGYGNSPLHF. The CDR3 region has the DNA TGTGCCAGCAGCTTCGGGTACGGGAATTCACCCCTCCACTTT.

This clone occurred many times. V usage is TRBV4-1 and J usage is TRBJ1-5; D unclear. The CDR3 contains 15 residues. Germline-derived CDR1 and CDR2 are MGHRA and YSYEKL. Trimming pared 0 bases from V and 3 bases from J, leaving 9 bases between. CDR3 sequence: CASSQDYPYNQPQHF. The CDR3 DNA reads TGCGCCAGCAGCCAAGATTATCCTTACAATCAGCCCCAGCATTTT.

Ten or more counts support this clone. The chain couples TRBV6-1 to TRBJ2-7; 9 bases line up with TRBD2. Per the germline V gene, CDR1 is MNHNS and CDR2 is SASEGT. Trimming took 2 bases from V and 0 from J; bases not matched to a gene: 5. CDR3 length equals 16 residues. This chain's CDR3 is CASSEWASGNSYEQYF. CDR3 DNA: TGTGCCAGCAGTGAATGGGCTAGCGGGAACTCCTACGAGCAGTACTTC.

This clone was recorded many times. This chain uses TRBV30 with TRBJ2-7, with 8 nucleotides matching TRBD1. CDR1 is GTSNPN, CDR2 SVGIG, per germline (reference sequence). The V gene end was trimmed by 3 bases and the J gene end by 3 bases; junction bases not matched to a gene: 7. The length of the CDR3 is 14 residues. The CDR3 nucleotides are TGTGCCTGGAGGTCGACAGGGGAAGGCTACGAGCAGTACTTC. Residues: CAWRSTGEGYEQYF. Together with reference TRBV30 and TRBJ2-7, the CDR3 gives the full variable domain: SQTIHQWPATLVQPVGSPLSLECTVEGTSNPNLYWYRQAAGRGLQLLFYSVGIGQISSEVPQNLSASRPQDRQFILSSKKLLLSDSGFYLCAWRSTGEGYEQYFGPGTRLTVT.

This clone has at least ten counts. The chain is built from TRBV28 and TRBJ2-5, with D possibly matching TRBD1 (6 bases). The ends were cut back, 6 bases at V and 6 bases at J, with 11 bases in the middle. This CDR3 has 12 amino acids. Germline CDR1 reads MDHEN; CDR2 reads SYDVKM. The CDR3 DNA is TGTGCCAGCAGGCAGGGGTTGCAGACCCAGTACTTC. The encoded protein is CASRQGLQTQYF.

In this sample, this clone turned up many times. J is TRBJ1-1 and V is TRBV5-1, with D uncertain. The CDR3 sequence is 15 residues long. Looked up from germline, CDR1 is SGHRS and CDR2 is YFSETQ. The V end lost 0 bases, the J end lost 2 bases, and 11 bases lay between the germline ends. DNA for the CDR3: TGCGCCAGCAGCTTGGAAACGGACTCTAACACTGAAGCTTTCTTT. Translated: CASSLETDSNTEAFF.

This clone was picked up many times. This sequence joins TRBV7-2 and TRBJ2-3, with 7 bases lining up with TRBD2. Germline CDR1 reads SGHTA; CDR2 reads FQGNSA. V shed 3 bases and J 9 bases; nucleotides not matched to a gene: 9. The CDR3 consists of 14 residues. CDR3 sequence (DNA): TGTGCCAGCAGCTTCGAGGGAGGGCCAGGAACGCAGTATTTT. Amino acid sequence: CASSFEGGPGTQYF.

At least ten counts were recorded for this clone. The J gene is TRBJ2-3, the V gene TRBV6-6; 7 bases agree with TRBD2. V trimming: 7 bases; J trimming: 6 bases; junction bases outside the gene matches: 13. There are 15 residues in the CDR3. The germline V gene has CDR1 MNHNY and CDR2 SVGAGI (reference sequence). This CDR3 is CASTDLGGVTDTQYF. CDR3 in DNA: TGTGCCAGCACTGACCTGGGGGGGGTAACGGATACGCAGTATTTT.

This clone was recorded at least ten times. The V gene is TRBV30, the J gene TRBJ2-3, with a tentative D call TRBD2 (5 bases). V was pared by 3 bases and J by 7 bases, with 14 bases between. Germline V gene sequence: CDR1 GTSNPN, CDR2 SVGIG (reference sequence). CDR3 length equals 13 residues. CDR3 region: CAWRGRGVYTQYF. CDR3 nucleotide sequence: TGTGCCTGGAGGGGCCGGGGAGTTTATACGCAGTATTTT.

This clone was counted ten times or more. This chain connects TRBV2 to TRBJ2-2, with TRBD1 as a possible D gene (5 bases). V lost 4 bases and J 5 bases, leaving 17 bases between the germline ends. From germline, CDR1 is SNHLY and CDR2 FYNNEI. The CDR3 has 16 amino acids. The CDR3 reads CASSVGPRQLTGELFF. The CDR3 nucleotides read TGTGCCAGCAGTGTCGGGCCTAGACAGTTAACCGGGGAGCTGTTTTTT.

This clone showed up many times. CDR3 DNA: TGTGCCATCCGACTAGACCAAGGTACGCAGTATTTT. It codes for CAIRLDQGTQYF. This chain connects TRBV10-3 to TRBJ2-3, with D possibly matching TRBD2 (6 bases). V was clipped by 8 bases and J by 8 bases, with 14 bases between them. The germline V gene has CDR1 ENHRY and CDR2 SYGVKD. This CDR3 is built from 12 residues.

This clone was observed at least ten times. J is TRBJ2-1 and V is TRBV27, with TRBD1 as a possible D gene (5 bases). The CDR3 has 14 amino acids. CDR1 and CDR2 (germline): MNHEY, SMNVEV (reference sequence). Trimming took 8 bases from V and 6 from J, leaving 17 bases between them. CDR3 DNA sequence: TGTGCCAGCTCCCCGACAGAAATGGGCAATGAGCAGTTCTTC. Translation gives CASSPTEMGNEQFF.

This clone appeared many times. This sequence joins TRBV28 and TRBJ1-1; TRBD1 is a possible D gene (5 bases). V shed 3 bases and J shed 4 bases, with 21 bases lying between them. CDR3 length equals 17 residues. The germline gives CDR1 MDHEN, CDR2 SYDVKM. The CDR3 sequence is CASSFTYRHRQGTEAFF. Written as DNA, the CDR3 is TGTGCCAGCAGTTTCACTTACCGACACCGGCAGGGCACTGAAGCTTTCTTT.

This clone was counted at least ten times. The chain is built from TRBV5-5 and TRBJ1-1, with D tentatively TRBD1 (5 bases). CDR1 is SGHKS, CDR2 YYEKEE, per germline (reference sequence). Trimming took 4 bases from V and 1 from J, leaving 26 bases between them. The CDR3 extends over 19 amino acids. CDR3 residues: CASSLVVVGPGVGNTEAFF. The CDR3 DNA sequence: TGTGCCAGCAGCCTGGTGGTCGTGGGGCCTGGAGTGGGGAACACTGAAGCTTTCTTT.

At least ten counts were recorded for this clone. CDR3 in amino acids: CASSASYEQYF. The CDR3 bases are TGTGCCAGCAGTGCATCCTACGAGCAGTACTTC. V is TRBV25-1 and J is TRBJ2-7, with D unresolved. Trimming cost V 4 bases and J 1 base, with 2 bases left between them. Looked up from germline, CDR1 is MGHDK and CDR2 is SYGVNS. The CDR3 extends over 11 amino acids.

The rearrangement uses TRBV30 and TRBJ2-5; TRBD2 might be the D (5 bases). The last part of the DNA fits TRBJ2-7 better; the J call may be wrong. The CDR3 is 14 residues long. The germline gives CDR1 GTSNPN, CDR2 SVGIG (reference sequence). The CDR3 region is CAWSGTSRSGEQYF. As DNA, the CDR3 is TGTGCCTGGAGTGGGACTTCAAGGTCGGGCGAGCAGTACTTC.

This clone was seen ten or more times. The J gene is TRBJ1-2, the V gene TRBV6-4; the match to TRBD1 covers 7 bases. V was clipped by 7 bases and J by 2 bases; unmatched bases: 10. The V gene's germline CDR1 is MRHNA and CDR2 SNTAGT. There are 15 residues in the CDR3. CDR3 bases: TGTGCCAGCAATCCCTCCGCGGGACAGAACTATGGCTACACCTTC. It codes for CASNPSAGQNYGYTF.